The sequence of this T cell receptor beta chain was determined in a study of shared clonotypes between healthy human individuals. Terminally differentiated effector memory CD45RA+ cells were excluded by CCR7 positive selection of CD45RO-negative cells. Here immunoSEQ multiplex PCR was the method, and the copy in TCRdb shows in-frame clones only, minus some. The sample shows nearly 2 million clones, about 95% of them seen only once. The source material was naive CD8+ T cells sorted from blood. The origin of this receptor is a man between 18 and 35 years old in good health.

The DNA of the CDR3 is TGTGCCAGCAGCCAGGGGGACTCACCCCTCCACTTT. It specifies CASSQGDSPLHF. The rearrangement joins TRBV7-9 to TRBJ1-6, with 7 bases identical to TRBD1. The trim removed 5 bases at V and 10 bases at J, leaving 2 bases unmatched. This CDR3 has 12 residues. Germline lookup yields CDR1 SEHNR and CDR2 FQNEAQ (reference sequence). Full variable domain (rest looked up from reference TRBV7-9 and TRBJ1-6): DTGVSQNPRHKITKRGQNVTFRCDPISEHNRLYWYRQTLGQGPEFLTYFQNEAQLEKSRLLSDRFSAERPKGSFSTLEIQRTEQGDSAMYLCASSQGDSPLHFGNGTRLTVT.